This T cell receptor beta chain was retrieved from a study of regulatory T cells in long-lasting Graves disease. Time point here: newly diagnosed GD, antithyroid drugs for less than 3 months. The TCR library was made from RNA extracted from PBMCs. This clonotype was detected ten times or more. Germline CDR1 reads MDHEN; CDR2 reads SYDVKM. V gave up 10 bases and J gave up 3 bases, with 13 bases separating them. The CDR3 is made up of 13 amino acids. Construction of TCR beta libraries relied on iRepertoire HTBI primers and on Arm-PCR targeting CDR3 regions. TCRdb reprocessed the multiplex PCR reads with MiXCR, giving one entry per CDR3 protein. Altogether hundreds of thousands of distinct CDR3 sequences are present, around 16% being singletons, with the ten largest covering 20% to 30%. The same data also went into a second study, on T cells in Graves' hyperthyroidism and ophthalmopathy.

J is TRBJ2-1 and V is TRBV28, with a possible D match to TRBD1 (5 bases). The sequencing here drew on peripheral blood mononuclear cells (PBMCs), taken at new diagnosis, from a patient treated with antithyroid drugs. The origin of this receptor is a woman aged 35-60 years with Graves disease. CDR3 amino acids: CATRGRGYNEQFF. The CDR3 region has the DNA TGTGCCACCCGAGGTAGGGGCTACAATGAGCAGTTCTTC.